The sequence of this TCR beta chain was determined in a study of blood T cell repertoires in COVID-19. Overall study context: Spain, Italy and the United States supplied samples that represented acute and convalescent COVID-19. PBMCs, B-cell-depleted T cells, or T cells were the source of the cDNA or gDNA that made up the material.

This CDR3 comprises 15 residues. Germline V CDR1 and CDR2: SGHRS, YFSETQ. The V gene end was trimmed by 4 bases and the J gene end by 8 bases; junction bases not matched to a gene: 9. The table came from immunoSEQ multiplex PCR; TCRdb's copy has only in-frame clones and leaves some out. The profile shows 150,000 or so clones, more than 75% of them singletons. V and J are TRBV5-1 and TRBJ1-6, with 7 bases lining up with TRBD1. The TCR originated in a man older than 75 with acute or convalescent COVID-19. The specimen sequenced was peripheral blood. The CDR3: CASSDRQGAHSPLHF. The CDR3, as DNA: TGCGCCAGCAGCGACCGACAGGGTGCCCATTCACCCCTCCACTTT.